Each of the 27 T cell receptor beta chains below was sequenced from the same sample in a study of blood T cells in healthy people across ages. Primers used in a second PCR of roughly 6 to 11 cycles were a sample-barcoded 5' primer and a J-beta primer mix. From the 5' RACE reads, TCRdb called clonotypes with MiXCR, one entry per CDR3 protein. Of approximately 1.5 million distinct CDR3 sequences in the sample, 30% to 40% were seen once. Sequencing input: blood. These receptor sequences come from a woman in her twenties or thirties in good health.

The chain carries TRBV28 and TRBJ1-1, with TRBD1 identical over 7 bases. This CDR3 is 16 amino acids long. J gave up 1 base and V 1 base, and 6 bases lay outside the gene matches. The germline gives CDR1 MDHEN, CDR2 SYDVKM. The CDR3, as DNA: TGTGCCAGCAGTTTATTTGGGACAGTTCAGAACACTGAAGCTTTCTTT. Residues: CASSLFGTVQNTEAFF.

This clonotype has more than one count but fewer than ten. V and J are TRBV5-1 and TRBJ2-5; D call uncertain. There are 13 residues in the CDR3. V lost 0 bases and J lost 4, with 7 bases in between. The germline gives CDR1 SGHRS, CDR2 YFSETQ. This chain's CDR3 is CASSLAFSETQYF. CDR3 sequence (DNA): TGCGCCAGCAGCTTGGCCTTCTCAGAGACCCAGTACTTC.

The V gene is TRBV20-1, the J gene TRBJ2-1; TRBD2 matches 12 bases. The germline gives CDR1 DFQATT, CDR2 SNEGSKA (reference sequence). This CDR3 contains 15 residues. Unmatched junction bases numbered 4, after V lost 1 base and J lost 6 bases. The CDR3 protein is CSARGTSGIVNEQFF. In DNA, the CDR3 is TGCAGTGCTAGAGGGACTAGCGGGATCGTCAATGAGCAGTTCTTC.

The V call is TRBV2, the J call TRBJ1-5, with 8 bases matching TRBD1. The germline V gene has CDR1 SNHLY and CDR2 FYNNEI. The J segment lost 7 bases and the V segment lost 4 bases, leaving 6 bases of the junction unmatched. The CDR3 has 14 amino acids. CDR3 DNA: TGTGCCAGCAGTGCATCTGACAGGGGACAGCCCCAGCATTTT. This gives the protein CASSASDRGQPQHF.

This clonotype occurred a few times. This sequence joins TRBV6-2 or TRBV6-3 and TRBJ2-5, with 7 positions matching TRBD1. After removal of 4 bases from V and 5 bases from J, the junction contained 7 bases not matched to a gene. CDR1 and CDR2 from the germline V gene are MNHEY and SVGEGT. CDR3 size: 14 residues. CDR3 bases: TGTGCCAGCAGTTTCAACAGGGGTGGGGAGACCCAGTACTTC. It translates to CASSFNRGGETQYF.

The CDR3 region is CASSLRAGTQETQYF. The DNA for the CDR3 is TGTGCCAGCAGCTTGCGTGCGGGGACTCAAGAGACCCAGTACTTC. The V gene is TRBV7-9, the J gene TRBJ2-5, with D possibly TRBD2 on 6 matching bases. The length of the CDR3 is 15 residues. Trimming left V 3 bases short and J 2 bases short, with 13 bases between. Germline CDR1 reads SEHNR; CDR2 reads FQNEAQ (reference sequence).

This chain connects TRBV20-1 to TRBJ2-1; tentatively, D is TRBD1 or TRBD2 (5 bases each). V was clipped by 2 bases and J by 3 bases, with 14 bases between them. The CDR3 sequence is 15 residues long. Per germline, CDR1 DFQATT and CDR2 SNEGSKA (reference sequence). The CDR3 nucleotides are TGCAGTGCTAGATTCAGGGAGCTTGACTACAATGAGCAGTTCTTC. It encodes CSARFRELDYNEQFF.

In this sample, this clonotype turned up a few times. The chain joins TRBV20-1 to TRBJ1-2; a weak D match, TRBD1 (5 bases). The CDR3 contains 13 residues. The germline CDR1 and CDR2 sequences are DFQATT and SNEGSKA (reference sequence). Trimming removed 5 bases at V and 7 bases at J, with 17 bases between. CDR3 amino acids: CSAPGTPSGGYTF. The CDR3 DNA is TGCAGTGCTCCCGGGACTCCGTCTGGTGGCTACACCTTC.

This clonotype showed up many times. The chain carries TRBV4-2 and TRBJ2-7, with no clear D. This CDR3 region has 15 residues. Germline CDR1 reads LGHNA; CDR2 reads YNFKEQ. Trimming cost V 2 bases and J 1 base, with 12 bases left between them. The CDR3, as DNA: TGTGCCAGCAGCCAACTCGGACGGGCATCCTACGAGCAGTACTTC. Amino acid sequence: CASSQLGRASYEQYF.

This clonotype has ten or more counts. This chain connects TRBV6-5 to TRBJ2-7; 7 bases line up with TRBD1. The CDR3 spans 15 residues. Germline lookup yields CDR1 MNHEY and CDR2 SVGAGI. V shed 7 bases, J shed 0 bases, and the junction held 9 bases outside the gene matches. The CDR3 bases are TGTGCCAGCAAGTCTGTTAGGGACAGCTCCTACGAGCAGTACTTC. Residues: CASKSVRDSSYEQYF.

The chain couples TRBV9 to TRBJ2-5; no reliable D call. The length of the CDR3 is 18 residues. V was clipped by 0 bases and J by 1 base, with 19 bases between them. From germline, CDR1 is SGDLS and CDR2 YYNGEE. Written as DNA, the CDR3 is TGTGCCAGCAGCGTAGGAAGGGTGACTCCCCCCACCCAAGAGACCCAGTACTTC. Amino acids: CASSVGRVTPPTQETQYF. The whole variable domain, remainder taken from reference TRBV9 and TRBJ2-5, is DSGVTQTPKHLITATGQRVTLRCSPRSGDLSVYWYQQSLDQGLQFLIQYYNGEERAKGNILERFSAQQFPDLHSELNLSSLELGDSALYFCASSVGRVTPPTQETQYFGPGTRLLVL.

The rearrangement uses TRBV20-1 and TRBJ2-1, with 10 positions matching TRBD2. The CDR3 is made up of 17 amino acids. With 6 bases clipped from V and 2 bases from J, the junction kept 13 bases outside the gene matches. CDR1 and CDR2 from the germline V gene are DFQATT and SNEGSKA (reference sequence). The CDR3 spells CSAPNGASGSTYNEQFF. The CDR3 nucleotides are TGCAGTGCCCCGAATGGGGCTAGCGGGAGTACCTACAATGAGCAGTTCTTC.

The V and J genes are TRBV7-9 and TRBJ1-2; 8 nucleotides align to TRBD1. The CDR3 is 15 residues long. With 6 bases clipped from V and 1 base from J, the junction kept 7 bases outside the gene matches. Germline V gene lookup returns CDR1 SEHNR and CDR2 FQNEAQ (reference sequence). CDR3 region: CASRPGQVINYGYTF. As DNA, the CDR3 is TGTGCCAGCAGGCCGGGACAGGTTATTAACTATGGCTACACCTTC.

With regard to this clonotype: The junction departs from germline at one end; a sequencing error may be responsible. The V gene is TRBV27, the J gene TRBJ2-1; 13 nucleotides line up with TRBD2. Looked up from germline, CDR1 is MNHEY and CDR2 is SMNVEV (reference sequence). The CDR3 is made up of 17 amino acids. CDR3 loop: CAGSFRGLAGAYNEQFF. The CDR3 nucleotides are TGTGCCGGCAGTTTCCGCGGACTAGCGGGAGCTTACAATGAGCAGTTCTTC.

As to this clonotype: With a much larger clone just one base away, this may be a read error. This rearrangement joins TRBV12-3 or TRBV12-4 to TRBJ2-7; D could derive from TRBD1 or TRBD2 (5 bases each). The CDR3 runs 13 residues. The CDR3 sequence is CTSSGSGAYEQYF. CDR3 coding DNA: TGTACCAGCAGTGGATCCGGGGCTTACGAGCAGTACTTC.

The chain has TRBV7-8 and TRBJ1-1; the D gene is possibly TRBD1 (5 bases). The CDR3 spans 13 residues. V was cut by 10 bases and J by 1 base, with 13 bases left in between. The germline V gene encodes CDR1 SGHVS and CDR2 FQNEAQ. The CDR3, as DNA: TGTGCCAACGAATTAGACAGGAACACTGAAGCTTTCTTT. Its translation: CANELDRNTEAFF.

The genes are TRBV20-1 and TRBJ2-3, with 8 nucleotides matching TRBD2. This CDR3 is built from 15 residues. Germline V gene sequence: CDR1 DFQATT, CDR2 SNEGSKA (reference sequence). V lost 5 bases and J lost 5; bases outside the gene matches: 12. In DNA form, the CDR3 reads TGCAGTGCTCCCCTCTTGCGGGGGGTGGGAGATACGCAGTATTTT. Its translation is CSAPLLRGVGDTQYF.

This clonotype came up many times. The chain employs TRBV28 and TRBJ1-2; D is undetermined. The CDR3 length is 13 residues. V dropped 3 bases and J dropped 0 bases, with 5 bases sitting between them. Germline CDR1 MDHEN, CDR2 SYDVKM. CDR3 coding DNA: TGTGCCAGCAGTTTGTCTCCTAACTATGGCTACACCTTC. Protein sequence: CASSLSPNYGYTF.

A note on this clonotype: Just one base apart from a much larger clone, this may be a read error. The CDR3 loop is CNPSVGDTQYF. The CDR3 DNA follows: TGCAACCCAAGTGTGGGAGATACGCAGTATTTT. This chain uses TRBV29-1 with TRBJ2-3; no firm D call. CDR1 and CDR2 from the germline V gene are SQVTM and ANQGSEA. CDR3 length: 11 amino acids.

This clonotype was seen a few times. V gene TRBV5-1 combines with J gene TRBJ1-1; 7 bases are shared with TRBD1. Germline CDR1 SGHRS, CDR2 YFSETQ. Trimming removed 4 bases from V and 1 base from J; junction bases left unmatched: 7. CDR3 length: 15 amino acids. CDR3 DNA sequence: TGCGCCAGCAGCCCCATACAGGGGAAGAACACTGAAGCTTTCTTT. It specifies CASSPIQGKNTEAFF. Together with reference TRBV5-1 and TRBJ1-1, the CDR3 gives the full variable domain: KAGVTQTPRYLIKTRGQQVTLSCSPISGHRSVSWYQQTPGQGLQFLFEYFSETQRNKGNFPGRFSGRQFSNSRSEMNVSTLELGDSALYLCASSPIQGKNTEAFFGQGTRLTVV.

This clonotype was observed a few times. The chain uses TRBV20-1 and TRBJ2-1, with D perhaps TRBD1 or TRBD2 (6 bases each). V was shortened by 5 bases and J by 4 bases, with 21 bases between the two germline ends. There are 16 residues in the CDR3. Germline lookup yields CDR1 DFQATT and CDR2 SNEGSKA (reference sequence). The DNA for the CDR3 is TGCAGTGCTGGAGGGGGACGGCCCGACCGGTACAATGAGCAGTTCTTC. It translates to CSAGGGRPDRYNEQFF.

This clonotype occurred a few times. The chain joins TRBV6-5 to TRBJ1-2, with 10 nucleotides matching TRBD1. Unmatched junction bases numbered 9, after V lost 1 base and J lost 7 bases. Germline lookup yields CDR1 MNHEY and CDR2 SVGAGI. The CDR3 loop spans 16 amino acids. The DNA for the CDR3 is TGTGCCAGCAGTTACTTTTCATCCGGGACAGGGGTTGGCTACACCTTC. It translates to CASSYFSSGTGVGYTF.

The table lists this clonotype with a few counts. The chain is built from TRBV7-8 and TRBJ2-1; D might be TRBD1 or TRBD2, each matching 5 bases. Germline CDR1 reads SGHVS; CDR2 reads FQNEAQ. Between the trimmed V and J ends, which lost 2 bases and 10 bases, there was a span of 18 bases. CDR3 length: 15 residues. DNA for the CDR3: TGTGCCAGCAGCTTACAGGCAGGGTCCGGCGGGGAGCAGTTCTTC. Protein product: CASSLQAGSGGEQFF.

This clonotype was observed a handful of times. This chain links TRBV5-4 with TRBJ2-3; 8 bases fit TRBD2. Trimming cost V 0 bases and J 5 bases; bases outside gene matches: 5. This CDR3 spans 15 amino acids. Germline lookup yields CDR1 SGHNT and CDR2 YYREEE (reference sequence). The CDR3 sequence: CASSLAGRAGDTQYF. CDR3 nucleotides: TGTGCCAGCAGCTTGGCCGGGAGGGCCGGAGATACGCAGTATTTT. The variable domain in full, completed from reference TRBV5-4 and TRBJ2-3, reads ETGVTQSPTHLIKTRGQQVTLRCSSQSGHNTVSWYQQALGQGPQFIFQYYREEENGRGNFPPRFSGLQFPNYSSELNVNALELDDSALYLCASSLAGRAGDTQYFGPGTRLTVL.

CDR3 amino acids: CASSPARAGKYNEQFF. The DNA of the CDR3 is TGTGCCAGCAGTCCCGCTCGGGCGGGGAAATACAATGAGCAGTTCTTC. V usage is TRBV12-3 or TRBV12-4 and J usage is TRBJ2-1, with D perhaps matching TRBD2 (6 bases). The CDR3 sequence is 16 residues long. Between the trimmed V and J ends, which lost 5 bases and 4 bases, there was a span of 18 bases.

This clonotype was counted a few times. The J gene is TRBJ1-2, the V gene TRBV7-8, with D tentatively TRBD1 (5 bases). With 5 bases removed from V and 5 bases from J, the gap between germline ends came to 24 bases. Germline V lookup: CDR1 SGHVS, CDR2 FQNEAQ. The CDR3 loop spans 17 amino acids. As DNA, the CDR3 is TGTGCCAGCAGCCCGACCGAACCGACTGCCGCAGGGTATGGCTACACCTTC. Residues: CASSPTEPTAAGYGYTF.

The chain is built from TRBV28 and TRBJ2-1; D remains ambiguous. CDR3 length equals 15 residues. Trimming shortened V by 2 bases and J by 7 bases, and 15 bases separated the two germline ends. CDR1 and CDR2 (germline): MDHEN, SYDVKM. Here the CDR3 DNA reads TGTGCCAGCAGTTTAGGCGCCATCTTAGGGAATGAGCAGTTCTTC. The encoded protein is CASSLGAILGNEQFF.